This T cell receptor (beta chain) was sequenced for a study of CD4 and CD8 cells across lung adenocarcinoma regions. TCRdb used MiXCR to reprocess the PCR reads, holding one entry per CDR3 protein. Counted here are more than 9,500 distinct CDR3 sequences, roughly 56% occurring once; the ten biggest clones make up about 36%. This clonotype has a single count. Relative to the germline gene, one junction end is altered; a read error may explain this. Germline assignment: CDR1 MNHNS and CDR2 SASEGT. This CDR3 has 15 residues. The chain employs TRBV6-1 and TRBJ2-4; D possibly matches TRBD1 or TRBD2 (5 bases each). The specimen sequenced was CD8+ T cells from the margin of a lung tumor. The TCR comes from a female donor with lung adenocarcinoma. The CD4 and CD8 labels of this study may be unreliable. CDR3 sequence reads: CASGEGPWGLDTQYF. The CDR3 coding sequence is TGTGCCAGCGGTGAGGGGCCGTGGGGCTTAGATACGCAGTACTTC.